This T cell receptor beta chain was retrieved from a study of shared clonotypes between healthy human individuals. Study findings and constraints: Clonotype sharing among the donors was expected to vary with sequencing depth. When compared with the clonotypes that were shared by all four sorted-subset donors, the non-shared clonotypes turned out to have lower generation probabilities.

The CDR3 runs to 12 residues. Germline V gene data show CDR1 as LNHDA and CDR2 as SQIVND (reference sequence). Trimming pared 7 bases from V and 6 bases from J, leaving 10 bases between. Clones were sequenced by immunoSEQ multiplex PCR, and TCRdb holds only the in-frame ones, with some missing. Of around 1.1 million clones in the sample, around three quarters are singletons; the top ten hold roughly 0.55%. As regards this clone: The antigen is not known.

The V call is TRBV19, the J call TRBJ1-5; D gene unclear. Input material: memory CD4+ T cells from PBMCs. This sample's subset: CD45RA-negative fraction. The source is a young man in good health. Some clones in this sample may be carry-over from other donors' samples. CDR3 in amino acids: CASNEGGQPQHF. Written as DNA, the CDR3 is TGTGCCAGTAACGAGGGTGGTCAGCCCCAGCATTTT.